This TCR beta chain was found in a study of Ad26.COV2.S vaccination and SARS-CoV-2 variants. Across the whole study: Into the muscle, Ad26.COV2.S was dosed once or twice, 56 days apart.

Treatment meaning: around 19 received Ad26.COV2.S at low or high dose, single or two shots; roughly five received placebo; per-sample allocation not given. Following the first vaccine or placebo injection, samples were taken on day 63. Within Boston, the person who donated was an adult of 18-55 years. This clone has only a few counts. The sample contains more than one DNA sequence encoding this CDR3. Repertoires were generated with immunoSEQ multiplex PCR, while TCRdb's copy carries only in-frame clones and drops some. The data hold about 350,000 clones, with 75% to 90% observed a single time. CDR3 length: 12 residues. Germline V lookup: CDR1 MGHDK, CDR2 SYGVNS. Trimming left V 3 bases short and J 4 bases short, with 6 bases between.

This receptor was identified in a person between 18 and 65 years old who received the Ad26.COV2.S COVID-19 vaccine or a placebo. The chain joins TRBV25-1 to TRBJ1-2, with D uncertain. Sample: peripheral blood, taken in a trial of Ad26.COV2.S vaccine versus placebo. The CDR3 coding sequence is TGTGCCAGCAGTGACCTCAGCTATGGCTACACCTTC. Translated, it gives CASSDLSYGYTF.